The 8 T cell receptor beta chains listed next were all sequenced from one sample in a study of blood T cell dynamics during melanoma immunotherapy. Sequenced by immunoSEQ multiplex PCR; TCRdb stores in-frame clones only, minus some. The sample has 10,000 or so clones, about 80% seen once. The sample's time point: week 3, after first cycle of checkpoint inhibitor. Sample: blood, taken from a patient treated with checkpoint blockade. These TCRs come from a human donor with melanoma.

In its sample, this clone was seen once. The gene calls are TRBV4-2 and TRBJ2-3; TRBD2 agrees at 10 bases. The V gene end was trimmed by 0 bases and the J gene end by 2 bases; junction bases not matched to a gene: 5. CDR1 is LGHNA and CDR2 is YNFKEQ in the germline V gene. CDR3 length equals 17 residues. The CDR3 DNA reads TGTGCCAGCAGCCAAGATCTAGCGGGAGAACTCACAGATACGCAGTATTTT. Protein product: CASSQDLAGELTDTQYF.

The chain employs TRBV19 and TRBJ2-1; a possible D gene is TRBD2 (6 bases). The V gene lost 9 bases and the J gene lost 1 base, with 16 bases spanning the gap. Per the germline V gene, CDR1 is LNHDA and CDR2 is SQIVND (reference sequence). The CDR3 has 15 amino acids. Here the CDR3 reads CASSVWAGSYNEQFF. CDR3 nucleotides: TGTGCCAGCTCAGTCTGGGCGGGGTCCTACAATGAGCAGTTCTTC.

The chain couples TRBV5-1 to TRBJ1-1; D is perhaps TRBD1 (5 bases). Germline V gene lookup returns CDR1 SGHRS and CDR2 YFSETQ. The CDR3 extends over 15 amino acids. V gave up 4 bases and J gave up 1 base, with 14 bases separating them. This CDR3 reads CASSPDTVGNTEAFF. The CDR3 coding sequence is TGCGCCAGCAGCCCGGACACGGTGGGGAACACTGAAGCTTTCTTT.

CDR3: CAWREAGQKKAGGYTF. In DNA form, the CDR3 reads TGTGCCTGGAGGGAGGCGGGACAGAAAAAGGCGGGGGGCTACACCTTC. J is TRBJ1-2 and V is TRBV30; 7 nucleotides align to TRBD1. The germline V gene encodes CDR1 GTSNPN and CDR2 SVGIG (reference sequence). The CDR3 has 16 residues. V shed 3 bases and J 8 bases; nucleotides not matched to a gene: 18.

The chain employs TRBV5-8 and TRBJ2-2; TRBD1 or TRBD2 may be the D gene (5 bases each). The CDR3 length is 16 residues. Between the trimmed V and J ends, which lost 6 bases and 3 bases, there was a span of 18 bases. Germline-derived CDR1 and CDR2 are SGHTS and YDEGEE. As DNA, the CDR3 is TGTGCCAGCACCTCGGGGCGAGCCCGACACACCGGGGAGCTGTTTTTT. Its protein product is CASTSGRARHTGELFF.

The rearrangement links TRBV2 to TRBJ2-1; TRBD1 matches 7 bases. The germline gives CDR1 SNHLY, CDR2 FYNNEI. The V gene end was trimmed by 4 bases and the J gene end by 3 bases; junction bases not matched to a gene: 3. The length of the CDR3 is 14 residues. The CDR3 coding sequence is TGTGCCAGCAGTGCTCGGGACAGCTACAATGAGCAGTTCTTC. This sequence encodes CASSARDSYNEQFF.

The chain joins TRBV7-2 to TRBJ1-1; D unclear. This CDR3 has 14 residues. Trimming stripped 5 bases from V and 1 base from J, with 11 bases between. CDR1 SGHTA and CDR2 FQGNSA come from the germline V gene. This CDR3 reads CASSQGPGNTEAFF. The DNA of the CDR3 is TGTGCCAGCAGCCAAGGTCCCGGGAACACTGAAGCTTTCTTT.

This sequence joins TRBV6-1 and TRBJ2-1, with D tentatively TRBD1 (6 bases). Trimming pared 7 bases from V and 6 bases from J, leaving 19 bases between. Germline lookup yields CDR1 MNHNS and CDR2 SASEGT. The length of the CDR3 is 15 residues. This CDR3 reads CASKEPQGSGNEQFF. The CDR3, as DNA: TGTGCCAGCAAAGAGCCCCAGGGGTCGGGCAATGAGCAGTTCTTC.